This T cell receptor (beta chain) is from a study of vaccination effects on CD4 cells after COVID-19. On this clone: Its antigen is undetermined.

The authors isolated CD4+ T cells after 9 to 10 days of culture. Participants completed two doses of the BNT162b2 or mRNA-1273 vaccine. CDR1 ENHRY and CDR2 SYGVKD come from the germline V gene. The CDR3 is 13 amino acids. V lost 7 bases and J lost 2, with 8 bases in between. Only in-frame clones appear in the TCRdb table, and some are missing; sequencing was by immunoSEQ multiplex PCR. Seen here are roughly 45,000 clones, approximately 70% observed once, and the top ten hold about 10%. J is TRBJ2-2 and V is TRBV10-3; the D is unclear. The sequence was collected from a human donor who received a COVID-19 vaccine. The sample here was CD4+ T cells from PBMCs cultured without peptide, taken after COVID-19 vaccination. The CDR3, as DNA: TGTGCCATCATCTCGGGCAACACCGGGGAGCTGTTTTTT. Its protein product is CAIISGNTGELFF.